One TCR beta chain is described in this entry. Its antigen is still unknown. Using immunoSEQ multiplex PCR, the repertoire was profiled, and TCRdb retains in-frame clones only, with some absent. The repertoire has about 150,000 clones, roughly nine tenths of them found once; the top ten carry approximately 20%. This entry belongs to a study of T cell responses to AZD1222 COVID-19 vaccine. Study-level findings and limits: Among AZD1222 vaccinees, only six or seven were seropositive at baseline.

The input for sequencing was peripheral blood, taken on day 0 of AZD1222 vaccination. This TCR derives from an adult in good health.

CDR3 in DNA: TGTGCCAGCAGCTTGGGGATTGTGGGGGACTATGGCTACACCTTC. It is translated as CASSLGIVGDYGYTF. The rearrangement joins TRBV5-6 to TRBJ1-2; weak D call: TRBD1 (5 bases). Trimming removed 0 bases from V and 3 bases from J, with 12 bases in between. The CDR3 covers 15 residues. Germline V lookup: CDR1 SGHDT, CDR2 YYEEEE.